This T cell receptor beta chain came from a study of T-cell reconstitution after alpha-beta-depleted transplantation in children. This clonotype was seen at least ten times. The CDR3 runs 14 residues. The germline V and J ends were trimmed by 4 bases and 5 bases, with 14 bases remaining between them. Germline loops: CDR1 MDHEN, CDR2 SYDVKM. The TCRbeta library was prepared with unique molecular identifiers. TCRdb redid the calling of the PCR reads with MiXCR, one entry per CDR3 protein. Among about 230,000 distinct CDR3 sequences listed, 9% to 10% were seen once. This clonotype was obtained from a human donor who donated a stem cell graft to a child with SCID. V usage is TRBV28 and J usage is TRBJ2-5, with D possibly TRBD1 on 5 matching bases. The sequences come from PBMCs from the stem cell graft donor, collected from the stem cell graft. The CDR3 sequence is CASSSLGADETQYF. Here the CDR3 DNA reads TGTGCCAGCAGTTCGTTAGGGGCTGATGAGACCCAGTACTTC.